This TCR beta chain came from a study of T cell responses to AZD1222 COVID-19 vaccine. This clone was seen only a few times. Its antigen is undetermined. Produced via immunoSEQ multiplex PCR; TCRdb's table is partial and in-frame only. Among just over 90,000 clones, 75% to 90% were seen once, and the ten largest hold roughly 2.4%. Whole-study findings and limits: Clonal diversity may have been underestimated in mostly white British donors. As reported, nearly half of all spike-specific TCRs target variant regions that are unmutated. Just a handful of AZD1222 recipients tested seropositive at baseline.

Germline lookup yields CDR1 SNHLY and CDR2 FYNNEI. This CDR3 is 15 amino acids long. Trimming removed 7 bases at V and 5 bases at J, with 20 bases between. The chain couples TRBV2 to TRBJ2-5; a possible D gene is TRBD1 (6 bases). Sequencing used peripheral blood, obtained 28 days after the second AZD1222 dose. The receptor's source is an adult who received the AZD1222 COVID-19 vaccine. CDR3 bases: TGTGCCAGCATACTCTCAGGGGATCCTTATGAGACCCAGTACTTC. Residues: CASILSGDPYETQYF.